This T cell receptor beta chain was obtained from a study of CD8 T cells in ankylosing spondylitis. This clonotype was counted once. Antigen unknown. One entry per CDR3 protein results from TCRdb running MiXCR on the 5' RACE reads. Among under 550,000 distinct CDR3 sequences, 26% were seen once, and the ten largest hold roughly 0.9%. Study-level findings and limits: Blood of patients with ankylosing spondylitis appeared to be characterized by a TCR beta motif of several highly homologous variants.

The CDR3 covers 11 residues. V was cut by 0 bases and J by 5 bases, with 4 bases left in between. The germline CDR1 and CDR2 sequences are SQVTM and ANQGSEA. The receptor's source is a male donor with ankylosing spondylitis. This sequence joins TRBV29-1 and TRBJ2-5; D gene unclear. Sequencing input: blood, either unsorted or a sorted T cell fraction (not recorded which). The CDR3 region is CSVEEWETQYF. CDR3 nucleotide sequence: TGCAGCGTTGAAGAATGGGAGACCCAGTACTTC. The full variable domain, with the rest looked up from reference TRBV29-1 and TRBJ2-5, is SAVISQKPSRDICQRGTSLTIQCQVDSQVTMMFWYRQQPGQSLTLIATANQGSEATYESGFVIDKFPISRPNLTFSTLTVSNMSPEDSSIYLCSVEEWETQYFGPGTRLLVL.